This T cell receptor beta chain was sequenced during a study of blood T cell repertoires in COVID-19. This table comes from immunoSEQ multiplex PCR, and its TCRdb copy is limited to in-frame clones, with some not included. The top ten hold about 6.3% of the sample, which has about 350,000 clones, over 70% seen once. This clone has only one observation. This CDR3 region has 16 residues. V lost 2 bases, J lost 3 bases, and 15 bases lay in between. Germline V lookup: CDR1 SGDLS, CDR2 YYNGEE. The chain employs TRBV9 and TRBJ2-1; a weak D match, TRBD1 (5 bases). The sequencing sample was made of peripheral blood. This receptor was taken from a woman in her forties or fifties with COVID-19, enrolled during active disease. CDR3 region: CASSVDPRRGYNEQFF. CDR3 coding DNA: TGTGCCAGCAGCGTGGACCCTAGAAGGGGCTACAATGAGCAGTTCTTC.